These 28 T cell receptor beta chains were sequenced from one sample in a study of technical replicates of blood from a few donors. Clones were read by immunoSEQ multiplex PCR, and TCRdb kept only the in-frame ones, dropping some. Of under 90,000 clones in the sample, about 98% are singletons; the top ten hold 0.12% to 0.15%. Sequencing was done on a sample of T cells isolated from PBMCs. The source of these receptors is a human donor in good health.

This chain links TRBV7-2 with TRBJ1-3, with D possibly TRBD1 on 6 matching bases. The V gene's germline CDR1 is SGHTA and CDR2 FQGNSA. The CDR3 totals 14 residues. V lost 5 bases, J lost 7 bases, and 15 bases lay in between. This CDR3 is CASSPSGTSNTIYF. CDR3 nucleotide sequence: TGTGCCAGCAGCCCATCCGGGACAAGCAACACCATATATTTT.

CDR3 nucleotide sequence: TGCGCCAGCAGCCCCGGGGACAGGGGTCGTACTGAAGCTTTCTTT. This gives the protein CASSPGDRGRTEAFF. The J gene is TRBJ1-1, the V gene TRBV5-1; 10 bases line up with TRBD1. From germline, CDR1 is SGHRS and CDR2 YFSETQ. The trim removed 4 bases at V and 5 bases at J, leaving 8 bases unmatched. This CDR3 spans 15 amino acids.

The V and J genes are TRBV4-2 and TRBJ2-1; a weak D match, TRBD2 (5 bases). Germline V gene data show CDR1 as LGHNA and CDR2 as YNFKEQ. V lost 0 bases and J lost 0, with 6 bases in between. This CDR3 region has 15 residues. The CDR3 coding sequence is TGTGCCAGCAGCCAAGAAGGGAGCTCCTACAATGAGCAGTTCTTC. Residues: CASSQEGSSYNEQFF.

This sequence joins TRBV28 and TRBJ2-2; 9 positions agree with TRBD2. Germline CDR1 is MDHEN and CDR2 is SYDVKM. This CDR3 is 17 amino acids long. J lost 7 bases, V lost 1 base, and 10 bases had no gene match. The CDR3 is CASSLLGLAGSSGELFF. CDR3 nucleotides: TGTGCCAGCAGTTTATTAGGTCTAGCGGGATCTAGCGGGGAGCTGTTTTTT.

V usage is TRBV29-1 and J usage is TRBJ1-2; D is possibly TRBD1 (5 bases). Trimming shortened V by 4 bases and J by 8 bases, and 23 bases separated the two germline ends. The CDR3 runs to 15 residues. Germline CDR1 and CDR2: SQVTM and ANQGSEA. CDR3 sequence (DNA): TGCAGCGTTGCCGGATCCCAGGGAATTGGCCAAGGCTACACCTTC. Amino acids: CSVAGSQGIGQGYTF. Filled out from reference TRBV29-1 and TRBJ1-2, the complete variable domain reads SAVISQKPSRDICQRGTSLTIQCQVDSQVTMMFWYRQQPGQSLTLIATANQGSEATYESGFVIDKFPISRPNLTFSTLTVSNMSPEDSSIYLCSVAGSQGIGQGYTFGSGTRLTVV.

Comment on this clone: The sample contains more than one DNA sequence encoding this CDR3. The chain's CDR3 is CATSRLPQETQYF. In DNA, the CDR3 is TGTGCCACCAGCAGACTCCCTCAAGAGACCCAGTACTTC. V gene TRBV15 combines with J gene TRBJ2-5; D unresolved. Germline assignment: CDR1 LNHNV and CDR2 YYDKDF (reference sequence). V lost 2 bases and J 2 bases, leaving 6 bases between the germline ends. CDR3 length: 13 residues.

This clone was seen only once. This rearrangement joins TRBV2 to TRBJ2-3, with 7 bases fitting TRBD1. The junction had 8 bases not matched to a gene; V was cut back by 6 bases and J by 5 bases. This CDR3 region has 14 residues. Germline V gene lookup returns CDR1 SNHLY and CDR2 FYNNEI. The CDR3 nucleotides read TGTGCCAGCAGCCGGGACAGTGGTCAAGATACGCAGTATTTT. Translation gives CASSRDSGQDTQYF.

CDR3 in amino acids: CASRKSRGLAGGHTDTQYF. CDR3 DNA: TGTGCCAGCAGAAAAAGCAGGGGGCTAGCGGGGGGGCACACAGATACGCAGTATTTT. J is TRBJ2-3 and V is TRBV7-9; 12 bases match TRBD2. The length of the CDR3 is 19 residues. CDR1 is SEHNR, CDR2 FQNEAQ, per germline (reference sequence). J lost 2 bases, V lost 6 bases, and 15 bases had no gene match.

The genes are TRBV5-1 and TRBJ1-1, with D possibly being TRBD1 (5 bases). Trimming took 2 bases from V and 7 from J, leaving 15 bases between them. This CDR3 is built from 14 residues. The germline V gene encodes CDR1 SGHRS and CDR2 YFSETQ. Here the CDR3 reads CASSFGAIQREAFF. Written as DNA, the CDR3 is TGCGCCAGCAGCTTTGGGGCGATTCAACGTGAAGCTTTCTTT. Filled out from reference TRBV5-1 and TRBJ1-1, the complete variable domain reads KAGVTQTPRYLIKTRGQQVTLSCSPISGHRSVSWYQQTPGQGLQFLFEYFSETQRNKGNFPGRFSGRQFSNSRSEMNVSTLELGDSALYLCASSFGAIQREAFFGQGTRLTVV.

This chain connects TRBV7-8 to TRBJ2-7, with TRBD1 matching over 7 bases. This CDR3 is built from 15 residues. Per germline, CDR1 SGHVS and CDR2 FQNEAQ. The V gene end was trimmed by 6 bases and the J gene end by 3 bases; junction bases not matched to a gene: 11. CDR3 in amino acids: CASRVTPGTDYEQYF. The CDR3 DNA reads TGTGCCAGCAGGGTTACCCCCGGGACAGACTACGAGCAGTACTTC.

The chain recombines TRBV2 with TRBJ2-1; the match to TRBD1 covers 7 bases. The trim removed 6 bases at V and 8 bases at J, leaving 16 bases unmatched. The CDR3 covers 16 residues. Germline V gene data show CDR1 as SNHLY and CDR2 as FYNNEI. The CDR3 coding sequence is TGTGCCAGCAGGAATGTGCCGGGACAGAAAACACATGAGCAGTTCTTC. Its protein product is CASRNVPGQKTHEQFF.

The J gene is TRBJ1-5, the V gene TRBV5-8; 8 nucleotides agree with TRBD1. Germline loops: CDR1 SGHTS, CDR2 YDEGEE. The CDR3 runs to 17 residues. V gave up 0 bases and J gave up 5 bases; unmatched junction bases: 10. CDR3 amino acids: CASSLAIRQGSDQPQHF. The CDR3 DNA sequence: TGTGCCAGCAGCTTGGCCATTAGACAGGGGTCAGATCAGCCCCAGCATTTT.

The V and J genes are TRBV30 and TRBJ1-2; 7 bases fit TRBD1. Germline V gives CDR1 GTSNPN, CDR2 SVGIG (reference sequence). CDR3 length: 14 amino acids. The ends lost 5 bases at V and 5 bases at J; junction bases unmatched: 11. The CDR3 region is CAWDRDTALYGYTF. The CDR3 nucleotides are TGTGCCTGGGACAGGGACACGGCGCTTTATGGCTACACCTTC.

The rearrangement links TRBV5-1 to TRBJ1-2; D may be TRBD1 (5 bases). V gave up 3 bases and J gave up 4 bases, with 22 bases separating them. CDR3 length: 17 residues. Per germline, CDR1 SGHRS and CDR2 YFSETQ. CDR3 coding DNA: TGCGCCAGCAGCTACGTCTACTCGCGTTCTGGGGCCTATGGCTACACCTTC. This encodes CASSYVYSRSGAYGYTF.

The gene calls are TRBV5-1 and TRBJ1-1; maybe TRBD1 (6 bases). The V and J ends lost 0 bases and 5 bases respectively, with 14 bases between them. The CDR3 has 15 amino acids. The germline V gene has CDR1 SGHRS and CDR2 YFSETQ. The chain's CDR3 is CASSLAGGQTTEAFF. CDR3 coding DNA: TGCGCCAGCAGCTTGGCCGGTGGACAGACGACTGAAGCTTTCTTT.

The chain employs TRBV4-2 and TRBJ2-7, with 12 bases fitting TRBD2. Per germline, CDR1 LGHNA and CDR2 YNFKEQ. The trim removed 3 bases at V and 1 base at J, leaving 4 bases unmatched. This CDR3 region has 16 residues. The CDR3 reads CASSQETSGGSYEQYF. DNA for the CDR3: TGTGCCAGCAGCCAGGAGACTAGCGGGGGATCCTACGAGCAGTACTTC.

The chain is built from TRBV5-1 and TRBJ2-5; 7 positions agree with TRBD1. The CDR3 contains 15 residues. The germline V gene encodes CDR1 SGHRS and CDR2 YFSETQ. After removal of 4 bases from V and 3 bases from J, the junction contained 9 bases not matched to a gene. As DNA, the CDR3 is TGCGCCAGCAGCGTCATCCGGGACAGAAAAGAGACCCAGTACTTC. Protein sequence: CASSVIRDRKETQYF.

The chain carries TRBV29-1 and TRBJ2-7, with D perhaps matching TRBD2 (6 bases). The CDR3 length is 11 residues. V shed 8 bases and J shed 7 bases, with 15 bases lying between them. Germline V lookup: CDR1 SQVTM, CDR2 ANQGSEA. Here the CDR3 reads CSSTSGGEQYF. DNA for the CDR3: TGCAGCTCCACTTCTGGAGGGGAGCAGTACTTC.

The chain joins TRBV4-2 to TRBJ2-3, with D maybe TRBD2 (5 bases). V was shortened by 3 bases and J by 0 bases, with 13 bases between the two germline ends. This CDR3 is built from 16 residues. Germline V gene lookup returns CDR1 LGHNA and CDR2 YNFKEQ. In DNA, the CDR3 is TGTGCCAGCAGCCAGCCGAGCGGTGTGAGCACAGATACGCAGTATTTT. Protein product: CASSQPSGVSTDTQYF.

The J gene is TRBJ1-1, the V gene TRBV2, with D maybe TRBD1 (6 bases). The V end lost 6 bases, the J end lost 1 base, and 15 bases lay between the germline ends. Germline CDR1 is SNHLY and CDR2 is FYNNEI. This CDR3 contains 15 residues. This chain's CDR3 is CASRRGAVGNTEAFF. CDR3 bases: TGTGCCAGCAGGCGGGGGGCAGTCGGGAACACTGAAGCTTTCTTT.

The chain joins TRBV12-5 to TRBJ1-2, with D hard to call. Germline lookup yields CDR1 LGHNT and CDR2 FRNRAP. Trimming left V 0 bases short and J 8 bases short, with 16 bases between. The CDR3 is 15 amino acids. The DNA of the CDR3 is TGTGCTAGTGGTTTGGTCCTCCGGGAGCAAGGGGGCTACACCTTC. As protein: CASGLVLREQGGYTF.

J is TRBJ2-4 and V is TRBV5-1; D unclear. V gave up 0 bases and J gave up 14 bases, with 12 bases separating them. Germline-derived CDR1 and CDR2 are SGHRS and YFSETQ. CDR3 length equals 12 residues. As DNA, the CDR3 is TGCGCCAGCAGCTTGGACAGTTCAATAAAGTACTTC. It yields the protein CASSLDSSIKYF. The complete variable domain, with remaining parts taken from reference TRBV5-1 and TRBJ2-4, reads KAGVTQTPRYLIKTRGQQVTLSCSPISGHRSVSWYQQTPGQGLQFLFEYFSETQRNKGNFPGRFSGRQFSNSRSEMNVSTLELGDSALYLCASSLDSSIKYFGAGTRLSVL.

V usage is TRBV28 and J usage is TRBJ2-3, with 10 bases identical to TRBD1. Germline V lookup: CDR1 MDHEN, CDR2 SYDVKM. V shed 4 bases, J shed 3 bases, and the junction held 4 bases outside the gene matches. The CDR3 loop spans 15 amino acids. The CDR3 DNA reads TGTGCCAGCAGTTCTAGACAGGGGGCTACAGATACGCAGTATTTT. It codes for CASSSRQGATDTQYF.

The gene calls are TRBV10-3 and TRBJ2-7, with 15 positions matching TRBD2. The CDR3 is made up of 21 amino acids. The ends lost 3 bases at V and 1 base at J; junction bases unmatched: 16. The V gene's germline CDR1 is ENHRY and CDR2 SYGVKD. This CDR3 is CAISERVSGTSGGRRSYEQYF. CDR3 nucleotide sequence: TGTGCCATCAGTGAACGTGTTTCCGGGACTAGCGGGGGGCGCAGATCCTACGAGCAGTACTTC.

The chain is built from TRBV5-8 and TRBJ1-6, with D possibly being TRBD1 (5 bases). The CDR3 is 13 amino acids. The V end lost 3 bases, the J end lost 10 bases, and 11 bases lay between the germline ends. CDR1 and CDR2 (germline): SGHTS, YDEGEE. The CDR3 DNA reads as TGTGCCAGCAGCTGGGGGAGGTACTCACCCCTCCACTTT. Amino acids: CASSWGRYSPLHF.

The chain carries TRBV9 and TRBJ2-7; 10 nucleotides align to TRBD2. CDR1 SGDLS and CDR2 YYNGEE come from the germline V gene. The CDR3 spans 15 residues. After removal of 3 bases from V and 3 bases from J, the junction contained 6 bases not matched to a gene. CDR3 coding DNA: TGTGCCAGCAGCGGGAGACTAGCGGGCGACTACGAGCAGTACTTC. Translated, it gives CASSGRLAGDYEQYF.

V is TRBV6-5 and J is TRBJ2-7, with D perhaps matching TRBD1 (6 bases). The CDR3 is 14 residues long. Per germline, CDR1 MNHEY and CDR2 SVGAGI. V was pared by 0 bases and J by 6 bases, with 12 bases between. The CDR3 protein is CASSYSPGEGEQYF. The CDR3 nucleotides read TGTGCCAGCAGTTACTCGCCAGGGGAAGGCGAGCAGTACTTC.

The chain joins TRBV5-1 to TRBJ1-1; D gene unclear. V was trimmed by 0 bases and J by 11 bases, leaving 11 bases between them. Germline V gene sequence: CDR1 SGHRS, CDR2 YFSETQ. The CDR3 runs 12 residues. The CDR3 DNA reads TGCGCCAGCAGCTTGGCCGGGGATTTGGCTTTCTTT. Its protein is CASSLAGDLAFF.